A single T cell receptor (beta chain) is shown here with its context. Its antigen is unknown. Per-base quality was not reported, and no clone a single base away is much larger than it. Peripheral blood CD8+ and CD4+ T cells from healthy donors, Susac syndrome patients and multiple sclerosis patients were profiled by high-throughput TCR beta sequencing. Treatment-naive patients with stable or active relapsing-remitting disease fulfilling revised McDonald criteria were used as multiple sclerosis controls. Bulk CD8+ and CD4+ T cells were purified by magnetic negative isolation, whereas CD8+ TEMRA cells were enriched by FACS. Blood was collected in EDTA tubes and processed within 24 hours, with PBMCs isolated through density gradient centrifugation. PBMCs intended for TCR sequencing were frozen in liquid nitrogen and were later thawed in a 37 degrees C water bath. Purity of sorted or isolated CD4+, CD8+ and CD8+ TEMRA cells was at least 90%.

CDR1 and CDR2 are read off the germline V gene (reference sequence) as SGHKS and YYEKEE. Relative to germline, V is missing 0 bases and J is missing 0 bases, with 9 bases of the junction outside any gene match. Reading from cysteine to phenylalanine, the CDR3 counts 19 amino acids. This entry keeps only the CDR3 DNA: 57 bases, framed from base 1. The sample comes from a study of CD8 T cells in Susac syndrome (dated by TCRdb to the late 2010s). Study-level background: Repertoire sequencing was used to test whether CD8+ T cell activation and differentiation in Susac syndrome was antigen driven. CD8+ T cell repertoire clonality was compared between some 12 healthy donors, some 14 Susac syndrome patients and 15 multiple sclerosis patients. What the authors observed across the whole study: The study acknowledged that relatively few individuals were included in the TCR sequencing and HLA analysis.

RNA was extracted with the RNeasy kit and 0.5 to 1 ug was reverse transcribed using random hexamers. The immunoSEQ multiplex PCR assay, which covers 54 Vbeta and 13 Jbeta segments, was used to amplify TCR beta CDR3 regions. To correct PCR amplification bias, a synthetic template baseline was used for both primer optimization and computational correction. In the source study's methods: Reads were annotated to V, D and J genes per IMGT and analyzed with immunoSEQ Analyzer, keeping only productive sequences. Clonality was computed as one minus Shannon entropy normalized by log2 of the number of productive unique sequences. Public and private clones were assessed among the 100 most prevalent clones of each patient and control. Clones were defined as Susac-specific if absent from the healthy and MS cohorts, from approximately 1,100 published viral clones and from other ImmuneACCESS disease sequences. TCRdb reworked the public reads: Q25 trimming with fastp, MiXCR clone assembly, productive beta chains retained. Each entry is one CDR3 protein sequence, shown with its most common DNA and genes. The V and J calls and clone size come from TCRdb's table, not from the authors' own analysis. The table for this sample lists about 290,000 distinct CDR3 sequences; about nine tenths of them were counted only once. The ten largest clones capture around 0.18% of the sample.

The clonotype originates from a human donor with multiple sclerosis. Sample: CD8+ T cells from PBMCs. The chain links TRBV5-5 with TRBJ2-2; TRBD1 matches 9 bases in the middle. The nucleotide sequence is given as TGTGCCAGCAGCTTGGACAGGGGGCGAGTCAACGCGAACACCGGGGAGCTGTTTTTT. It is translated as CASSLDRGRVNANTGELFF.